Listed here are 5 T cell receptor beta chains from one sample, sequenced in a study of T cell responses to AZD1222 COVID-19 vaccine. Method: immunoSEQ multiplex PCR; TCRdb's copy keeps in-frame clones and lacks some. This table has about 22,000 clones, approximately 79% appearing once. The sample consisted of peripheral blood, taken on day 0 of AZD1222 vaccination. Source of these receptors: an adult in good health.

The V and J genes are TRBV19 and TRBJ2-2; possibly TRBD1 for D (5 bases). Germline V gene data show CDR1 as LNHDA and CDR2 as SQIVND (reference sequence). The CDR3 consists of 17 residues. Trimming stripped 3 bases from V and 1 base from J, with 15 bases between. The CDR3 DNA reads TGTGCCAGTAGTATTTTGTCTGACCAGGGGAACACCGGGGAGCTGTTTTTT. Encoded protein: CASSILSDQGNTGELFF.

V usage is TRBV7-8 and J usage is TRBJ2-1, with 13 nucleotides matching TRBD2. Germline lookup yields CDR1 SGHVS and CDR2 FQNEAQ. After removal of 5 bases from V and 0 bases from J, the junction contained 4 bases not matched to a gene. The CDR3 spans 17 residues. The CDR3 bases are TGTGCCAGCAGCCTACGGACTAGCGGGAGCTCCTACAATGAGCAGTTCTTC. The encoded protein is CASSLRTSGSSYNEQFF. Using reference TRBV7-8 and TRBJ2-1 for the parts outside the CDR3, the full variable domain is GAGVSQSPRYKVAKRGQDVALRCDPISGHVSLFWYQQALGQGPEFLTYFQNEAQLDKSGLPSDRFFAERPEGSVSTLKIQRTQQEDSAVYLCASSLRTSGSSYNEQFFGPGTRLTVL.

CDR3 sequence reads: CASSLRESTDTQYF. The CDR3 region has the DNA TGTGCCAGCAGCCTCCGAGAGAGCACAGATACGCAGTATTTT. The V call is TRBV9, the J call TRBJ2-3; no definite D call. The V gene's germline CDR1 is SGDLS and CDR2 YYNGEE. This CDR3 is 14 amino acids long. Trimming took 4 bases from V and 0 from J, leaving 9 bases between them.

CDR3: CASITGEDSTNYGYTF. The DNA of the CDR3 is TGTGCCAGCATCACCGGGGAGGACAGCACAAACTATGGCTACACCTTC. The chain couples TRBV28 to TRBJ1-2; tentative D call: TRBD1 (6 bases). This CDR3 contains 16 residues. CDR1 is MDHEN and CDR2 is SYDVKM in the germline V gene. The V end lost 7 bases, the J end lost 2 bases, and 20 bases lay between the germline ends.

The V gene is TRBV25-1, the J gene TRBJ1-3; D gene unclear. Trimming cost V 1 base and J 2 bases, with 9 bases left between them. Germline V gives CDR1 MGHDK, CDR2 SYGVNS. The CDR3 consists of 15 residues. The CDR3 nucleotides read TGTGCCAGCAGTGAATTGGGAGAAACTGGAAACACCATATATTTT. As protein: CASSELGETGNTIYF. The complete variable domain, with remaining parts taken from reference TRBV25-1 and TRBJ1-3, reads EADIYQTPRYLVIGTGKKITLECSQTMGHDKMYWYQQDPGMELHLIHYSYGVNSTEKGDLSSESTVSRIRTEHFPLTLESARPSHTSQYLCASSELGETGNTIYFGEGSWLTVV.